A single count supports the clone carrying this T cell receptor (beta chain). Its specificity is not known. This record comes from a study of shared clonotypes between healthy human individuals. The study's findings and limits: The sampled material consisted only of blood, and tissue repertoires are likely to differ.

Every contributor of samples was a Caucasian grown-up residing in Nashville, Tennessee. This CDR3 region has 15 residues. Germline V CDR1 and CDR2: SGDLS, YYNGEE. Between the trimmed V and J ends, which lost 2 bases and 3 bases, there was a span of 11 bases. PBMC DNA, left unsorted, was sequenced on ten immunoSEQ deep assay plates. Repertoires were generated with immunoSEQ multiplex PCR, while TCRdb's copy carries only in-frame clones and drops some. The table records about 490,000 clones, 81% of them present only once. The sequencing input was PBMCs. The clonotype originates from a woman between 40 and 55 years old in good health. Some clones in this sample may be carry-over from other donors' samples. The chain recombines TRBV9 with TRBJ2-2; D is possibly TRBD2 (5 bases). CDR3 nucleotides: TGTGCCAGCAGCGTGGACCTAGCAGACACCGGGGAGCTGTTTTTT. Amino acid sequence: CASSVDLADTGELFF.